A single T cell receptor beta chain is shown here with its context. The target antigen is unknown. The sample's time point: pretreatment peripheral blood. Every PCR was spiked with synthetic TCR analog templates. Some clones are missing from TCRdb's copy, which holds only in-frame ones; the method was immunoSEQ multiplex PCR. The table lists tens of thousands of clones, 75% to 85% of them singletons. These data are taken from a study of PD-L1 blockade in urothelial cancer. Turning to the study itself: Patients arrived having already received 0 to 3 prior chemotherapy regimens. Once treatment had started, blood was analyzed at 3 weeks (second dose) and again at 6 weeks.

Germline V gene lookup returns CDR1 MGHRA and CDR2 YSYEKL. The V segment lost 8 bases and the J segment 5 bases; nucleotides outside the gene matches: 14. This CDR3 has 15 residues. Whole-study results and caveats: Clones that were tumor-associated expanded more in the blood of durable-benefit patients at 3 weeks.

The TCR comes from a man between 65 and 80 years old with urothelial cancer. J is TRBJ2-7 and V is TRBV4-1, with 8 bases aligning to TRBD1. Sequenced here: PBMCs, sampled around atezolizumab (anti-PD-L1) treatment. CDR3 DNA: TGCGCCAGCGGACACCCGGGACAGGCGGACCACGAGCAGTACTTC. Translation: CASGHPGQADHEQYF.